Listed below are T cell receptor beta chains from one sample, sequenced in a study of shared clonotypes between healthy human individuals. Clones were read by immunoSEQ multiplex PCR, and TCRdb kept only the in-frame ones, dropping some. The sample records about 590,000 clones, around 95% being singletons. What was sequenced was naive CD8+ T cells sorted from blood. These receptors were taken from a woman in her 30s in good health. The CDR3 runs from the conserved cysteine through the conserved F or W. Each record gives: clone size, V gene, D gene, J gene, CDR3 protein, CDR3 DNA. A D gene is named only where the DNA matches it firmly. Rows give clone size only sometimes, using once, few, many, or a class for an expanded clone.

abundance: .
v_gene: TRBV2
d_gene: TRBD2
j_gene: TRBJ2-7
CDR3aa: CASRTSGGPHEQYF
CDR3nt: TGTGCCAGCAGGACTAGCGGAGGCCCCCACGAGCAGTACTTC

abundance: .
v_gene: TRBV27
d_gene: TRBD1
j_gene: TRBJ2-1
CDR3aa: CASSLIGTGDNEQFF
CDR3nt: TGTGCCAGCAGTTTAATCGGGACAGGGGACAATGAGCAGTTCTTC

abundance: .
v_gene: TRBV7-2
d_gene: .
j_gene: TRBJ2-3
CDR3aa: CASSLTSPLTYTDTQYF
CDR3nt: TGTGCCAGCAGCTTAACTAGCCCACTTACTTACACAGATACGCAGTATTTT

abundance: .
v_gene: TRBV4-1
d_gene: .
j_gene: TRBJ1-5
CDR3aa: CASSQLYARDQPQHF
CDR3nt: TGCGCCAGCAGCCAATTATACGCCAGGGATCAGCCCCAGCATTTT

abundance: once
v_gene: TRBV15
d_gene: .
j_gene: TRBJ2-1
CDR3aa: CATSRDSGESYNEQFF
CDR3nt: TGTGCCACCAGCAGAGATTCGGGAGAAAGCTACAATGAGCAGTTCTTC

abundance: .
v_gene: TRBV5-1
d_gene: TRBD1
j_gene: TRBJ1-1
CDR3aa: CASSWTGGNTEAFF
CDR3nt: TGCGCCAGCAGTTGGACAGGGGGGAACACTGAAGCTTTCTTT

abundance: .
v_gene: TRBV10-2
d_gene: TRBD2
j_gene: TRBJ2-7
CDR3aa: CASSTSGRTYEQYF
CDR3nt: TGCGCCAGCAGTACTAGCGGGAGGACCTACGAGCAGTACTTC

abundance: .
v_gene: TRBV4-1
d_gene: TRBD1
j_gene: TRBJ2-3
CDR3aa: CASSPPGQGLGTDTQYF
CDR3nt: TGCGCCAGCAGCCCCCCAGGACAGGGTTTGGGCACAGATACGCAGTATTTT

abundance: once
v_gene: TRBV10-2
d_gene: .
j_gene: TRBJ2-1
CDR3aa: CASSAQAYNEQFF
CDR3nt: TGCGCCAGCAGTGCGCAGGCCTACAATGAGCAGTTCTTC

abundance: once
v_gene: TRBV25-1
d_gene: TRBD1
j_gene: TRBJ2-4
CDR3aa: CASSPPRQGVHIQYF
CDR3nt: TGTGCCAGCAGCCCCCCGAGACAGGGGGTACACATTCAGTACTTC

abundance: .
v_gene: TRBV27
d_gene: TRBD1
j_gene: TRBJ1-5
CDR3aa: CASSTGTGVNQPQHF
CDR3nt: TGTGCCAGCAGTACGGGGACAGGGGTCAATCAGCCCCAGCATTTT

abundance: .
v_gene: TRBV6-1
d_gene: .
j_gene: TRBJ2-7
CDR3aa: CASSEARIGSGYEQYF
CDR3nt: TGTGCCAGCAGTGAAGCTAGAATAGGTAGCGGCTACGAGCAGTACTTC

abundance: .
v_gene: TRBV7-2
d_gene: .
j_gene: TRBJ2-1
CDR3aa: CASSSPGHQMGYNEQFF
CDR3nt: TGTGCCAGCAGCTCTCCGGGACACCAGATGGGTTACAATGAGCAGTTCTTC